The clone carrying this T cell receptor (beta chain) appeared a single time. Its specificity is not known. Germline V gives CDR1 SEHNR, CDR2 FQNEAQ (reference sequence). The V end was cut by 5 bases, the J end by 5 bases, with 13 bases between. This CDR3 region has 13 residues. The primer mix had 60 Vbeta and 13 Jbeta primers. The repertoire was sequenced with immunoSEQ multiplex PCR; TCRdb's copy has only in-frame clones and lacks some. The sample consists of roughly 98,000 clones, 76% of them appearing once. The data were obtained in a study of cytomegalovirus exposure and HLA in healthy donors. Broader study findings: A likely sequencing artifact accounted for one observed cluster of highly shared sequence variants. By HLA locus, TCR association rates varied in a later analysis, with DRB1 showing the most and HLA-C the fewest. Previous analysis showed most TCR beta V segments were productive about 90% or about 30% of the time.

The sequencing sample was made of PBMCs. V is TRBV7-9 and J is TRBJ2-7, with D maybe TRBD1 (6 bases). The sequence was collected from a man in his forties in good health and CMV-seronegative. Here the CDR3 reads CASSTPQGHEQYF. As DNA, the CDR3 is TGTGCCAGCAGCACCCCACAGGGCCACGAGCAGTACTTC.